This TCR beta chain was observed in a study of T cell responses to AZD1222 COVID-19 vaccine. The V gene's germline CDR1 is MNHNS and CDR2 SASEGT. The CDR3 has 14 residues. The V end was cut by 1 base, the J end by 0 bases, with 6 bases between. Profiling relied on immunoSEQ multiplex PCR, and the TCRdb table lists in-frame clones only, not all of them. The sample lists more than 120,000 clones, 93% occurring once. The sequences come from peripheral blood, collected on day 0 of AZD1222 vaccination. This receptor was obtained from an adult in good health. The chain joins TRBV6-1 to TRBJ1-1; D gene unclear. The CDR3 here is CASSEGQVNTEAFF. CDR3 coding DNA: TGTGCCAGCAGTGAAGGGCAGGTGAACACTGAAGCTTTCTTT.